This T cell receptor beta chain was recovered during a study of blood T cell repertoires in COVID-19. Study as a whole: Both acute and convalescent COVID-19 samples were obtained from the United States, Italy and Spain.

Individuals aged roughly 18 to 100 years were recruited from 24 US areas. Germline CDR1 is MDHEN and CDR2 is SYDVKM. Between the trimmed V and J ends, which lost 7 bases and 8 bases, there was a span of 17 bases. This CDR3 region has 13 residues. Sequencing used immunoSEQ multiplex PCR; TCRdb keeps in-frame clones, though not all of them. The table lists about 190,000 clones, approximately 84% of them singletons. The sample holds one count of this clone. The chain carries TRBV28 and TRBJ1-2; D ambiguous. The sequence was obtained from a woman between 25 and 40 years old who had recovered from COVID-19. The sequenced sample consisted of PBMCs or T cells enriched from blood (not recorded which). CDR3: CASTLEDGEGYTF. CDR3 coding DNA: TGTGCCAGCACCTTAGAGGACGGGGAAGGCTACACCTTC.